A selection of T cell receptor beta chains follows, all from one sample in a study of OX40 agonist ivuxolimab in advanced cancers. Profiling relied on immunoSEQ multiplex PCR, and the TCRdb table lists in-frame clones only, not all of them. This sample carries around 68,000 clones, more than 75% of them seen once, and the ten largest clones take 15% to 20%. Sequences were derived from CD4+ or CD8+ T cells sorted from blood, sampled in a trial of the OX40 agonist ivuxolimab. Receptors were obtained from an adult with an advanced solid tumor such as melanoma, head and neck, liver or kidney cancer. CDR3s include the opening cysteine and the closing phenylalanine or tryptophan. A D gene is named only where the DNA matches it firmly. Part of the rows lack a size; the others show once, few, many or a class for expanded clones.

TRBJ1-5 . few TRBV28 TGTGCCAGCAGTTTATTGGTGGTGGGGGGGGTTCAGCCCCAGCATTTT CASSLLVVGGVQPQHF
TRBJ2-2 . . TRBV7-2 TGTGCCAGCAGTTCGACACTCAACACCGGGGAGCTGTTTTTT CASSSTLNTGELFF
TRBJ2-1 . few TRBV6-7 TGTGCCAGCAGTTACTCGAGAAAAGGCATGTACGACCGAGACAATGAGCAGTTCTTC CASSYSRKGMYDRDNEQFF
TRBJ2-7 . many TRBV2 TGTGCCAGCAACAGACAGGGAGGAACCTACGAGCAGTACTTC CASNRQGGTYEQYF
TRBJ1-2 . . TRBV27 TGTGCCAGCAGTTCAACGGGTTCGGGTTGGGGCTATGGCTACACCTTC CASSSTGSGWGYGYTF
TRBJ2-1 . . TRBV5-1 TGCGCCAGCAGCTTCTACAATGAGCAGTTCTTC CASSFYNEQFF
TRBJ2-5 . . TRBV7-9 TGTGCCAGCAGCTCCCAATCATTGGAAGAGACCCAGTACTTC CASSSQSLEETQYF
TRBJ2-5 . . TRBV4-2 TGTGCCAGCAGCTTGGTTAGCGACCAAGAGACCCAGTACTTC CASSLVSDQETQYF
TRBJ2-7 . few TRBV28 TGTGCCAGCAGTTTATATCGGTCAGCTTCCAACGAGCAGTACTTC CASSLYRSASNEQYF
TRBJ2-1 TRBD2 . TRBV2 TGTGCCAGCAGTGAACTAGCGGGAAGCTCCTACAATGAGCAGTTCTTC CASSELAGSSYNEQFF
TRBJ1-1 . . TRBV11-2 TGTGCCAGCAGCTTAGGAAACAGAGAGGGTCGAGCTTTCTTT CASSLGNREGRAFF
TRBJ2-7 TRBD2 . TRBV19 TGTGCCAGTAGTATAGGGACTAGCGGGAGCTACGAGCAGTACTTC CASSIGTSGSYEQYF
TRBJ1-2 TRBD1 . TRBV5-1 TGCGCCAGCAGCTGGGTCTCTGGGACAGTTTACACCTTC CASSWVSGTVYTF
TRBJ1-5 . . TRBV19 TGTGCCAGTAGTATAGGGCAAAGCGACAATCAGCCCCAGCATTTT CASSIGQSDNQPQHF
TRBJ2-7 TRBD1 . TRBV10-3 TGTGCCATCAGTGTACGGGGGGACAGGGGGTCCTACGAGCAGTACTTC CAISVRGDRGSYEQYF
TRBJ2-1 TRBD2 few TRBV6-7 TGTGCCAGCAGTTACCCGACGGGACTAGCGGGAGACGGTGAGCAGTTCTTC CASSYPTGLAGDGEQFF
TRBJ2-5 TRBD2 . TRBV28 TGTGCCAGCAGTTTGGGAGGGAAAGAGACCCAGTACTTC CASSLGGKETQYF
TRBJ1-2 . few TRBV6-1 TGTGCCAGCAGTGATGGACCGTCCTATGGCTACACCTTC CASSDGPSYGYTF
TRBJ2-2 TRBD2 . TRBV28 TGTGCCAGCAGTTTAGCCGGGACTAGCGGGAGTAACCGGGAGCTGTTTTTT CASSLAGTSGSNRELFF
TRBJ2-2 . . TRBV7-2 TGTGCCAGCAGCCCCCAGGGACTTAGAGCCGGGGAGCTGTTTTTT CASSPQGLRAGELFF
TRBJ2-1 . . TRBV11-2 TGTGCCAGCAGCTTAGCGGGAGCAGGCGGTGAGCAGTTCTTC CASSLAGAGGEQFF
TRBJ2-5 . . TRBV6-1 TGTGCCAGCAGTGAACAGGTCGGTGGGGAGACCCAGTACTTC CASSEQVGGETQYF
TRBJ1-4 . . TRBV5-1 TGCGCCAGCAGCCCGGCCCGGGGGCAAGGTGAAAAACTGTTTTTT CASSPARGQGEKLFF
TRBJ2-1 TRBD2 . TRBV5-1 TGCGCCAGCAGCTTGCGGGAGGCCACCTACAATGAGCAGTTCTTC CASSLREATYNEQFF
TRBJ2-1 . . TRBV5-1 TGCGCCAGTACGCTCGGGGAGCGTGGTCCATCGGGGGAGCAGTTCTTC CASTLGERGPSGEQFF
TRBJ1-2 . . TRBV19 TGTGCCAGTAGCAGATATTCCTCTAACTATGGCTACACCTTC CASSRYSSNYGYTF
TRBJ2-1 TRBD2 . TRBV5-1 TGCGCCAGCAGCCAGCGGGAGGAGCAGTTCTTC CASSQREEQFF
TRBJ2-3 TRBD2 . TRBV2 TGTGCCAGCTCCGGGACTAGCGCCACAGATACGCAGTATTTT CASSGTSATDTQYF
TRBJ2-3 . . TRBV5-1 TGCGCCAGCAGCTTGAATTGGGGGACAGATACGCAGTATTTT CASSLNWGTDTQYF
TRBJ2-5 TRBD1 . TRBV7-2 TGTGCCAGCAGCTTCGGGTGGGACAGGGGGGGAGAGACCCAGTACTTC CASSFGWDRGGETQYF
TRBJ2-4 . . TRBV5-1 TGCGCCAGCAGCCCGGGTGGGGGCGAAAACATTCAGTACTTC CASSPGGGENIQYF
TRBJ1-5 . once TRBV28 TGTGCCAGCAGTTTAAGTAGCAATCAGCCCCAGCATTTT CASSLSSNQPQHF
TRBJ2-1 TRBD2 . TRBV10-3 TGTGCCATCAGCTCCCCGGGACTAGCGGGTTACAATGAGCAGTTCTTC CAISSPGLAGYNEQFF
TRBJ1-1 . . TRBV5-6 TGTGCCAGCAGCTTTGGGTTATCTGAAGCTTTCTTT CASSFGLSEAFF
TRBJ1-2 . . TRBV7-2 TGTGCCAGCAGCCAGGACATGTCCTATGGCTACACCTTC CASSQDMSYGYTF
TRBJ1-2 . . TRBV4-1 TGCGCCAGCAGCCCCACAGGGATTCGGAGCTATGGCTACACCTTC CASSPTGIRSYGYTF
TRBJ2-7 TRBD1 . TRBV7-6 TGTGCCAGCAGCTTAGGCCAGGGGGCGGGCGAGCAGTACTTC CASSLGQGAGEQYF
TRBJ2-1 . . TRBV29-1 TGCAGCGTTGTGGAAGCGGACAATGAGCAGTTCTTC CSVVEADNEQFF
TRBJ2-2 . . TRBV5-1 TGCGCCAGCAGCTGGGGACAGGGGACTAGCGGCGGGGCCGGGGAGCTGTTTTTT CASSWGQGTSGGAGELFF
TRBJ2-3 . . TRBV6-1 TGTGCCAGCAGATATATGGGGGGAATCACAGATACGCAGTATTTT CASRYMGGITDTQYF
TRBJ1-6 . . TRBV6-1 TGTGCCAGCAGTGAGCCGGGACGAGCTAATTCACCCCTCCACTTT CASSEPGRANSPLHF
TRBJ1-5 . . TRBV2 TGTGCCAGCAGTGGCAGGGCTGAACAGCCCCAGCATTTT CASSGRAEQPQHF
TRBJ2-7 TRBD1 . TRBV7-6 TGTGCCAGCAGCCGATCGGGACAGGGACTCTACGAGCAGTACTTC CASSRSGQGLYEQYF
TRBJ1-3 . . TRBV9 TGTGCCAGCAGCCCCCATCCGGGACAAATCGTGTCTGGAAACACCATATATTTT CASSPHPGQIVSGNTIYF
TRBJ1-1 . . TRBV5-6 TGTGCCAGCAGCTTGGTTACGAATTGGAACACTGAAGCTTTCTTT CASSLVTNWNTEAFF
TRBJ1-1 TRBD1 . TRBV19 TGTGCCAGTAGTTCCTTGGACAGGAAGGCTTTCTTT CASSSLDRKAFF
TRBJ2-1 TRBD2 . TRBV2 TGTGCCAGCAGTCTAAGCGGGAGGGGTGATGAGCAGTTCTTC CASSLSGRGDEQFF
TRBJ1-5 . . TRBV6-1 TGTGCCAGCAATGAACAGGGAGCTCAGCCCCAGCATTTT CASNEQGAQPQHF
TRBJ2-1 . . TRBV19 TGTGCCAGTAGTATAACTTTATACACCTACAATGAGCAGTTCTTC CASSITLYTYNEQFF
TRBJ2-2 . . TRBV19 TGTGCCAGTACGCGGGACGGCTTCAACACCGGGGAGCTGTTTTTT CASTRDGFNTGELFF
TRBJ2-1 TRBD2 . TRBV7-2 TGTGCCAGCAGCGCGGGACTAGCGGGCAATGAGCAGTTCTTC CASSAGLAGNEQFF
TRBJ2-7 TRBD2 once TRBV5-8 TGTGCCAGCAGCAACCCTCGCAGCTTAGCGGGAGAGGGAGAGCAGTACTTC CASSNPRSLAGEGEQYF